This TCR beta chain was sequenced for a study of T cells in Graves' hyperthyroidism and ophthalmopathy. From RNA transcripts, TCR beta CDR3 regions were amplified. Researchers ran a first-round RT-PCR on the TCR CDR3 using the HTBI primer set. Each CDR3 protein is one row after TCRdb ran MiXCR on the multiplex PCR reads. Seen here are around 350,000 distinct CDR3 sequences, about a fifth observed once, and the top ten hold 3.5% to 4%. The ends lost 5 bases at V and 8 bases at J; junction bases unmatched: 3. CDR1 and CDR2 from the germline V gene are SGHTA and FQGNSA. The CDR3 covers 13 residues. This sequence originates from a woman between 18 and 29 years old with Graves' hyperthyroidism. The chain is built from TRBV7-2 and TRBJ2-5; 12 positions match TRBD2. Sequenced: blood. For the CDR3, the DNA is TGTGCCAGCAGCGCTAGCGGGGGGGCCACCCAGTACTTC. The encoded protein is CASSASGGATQYF. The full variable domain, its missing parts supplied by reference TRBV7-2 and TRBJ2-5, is GAGVSQSPSNKVTEKGKDVELRCDPISGHTALYWYRQSLGQGLEFLIYFQGNSAPDKSGLPSDRFSAERTGGSVSTLTIQRTQQEDSAVYLCASSASGGATQYFGPGTRLLVL.